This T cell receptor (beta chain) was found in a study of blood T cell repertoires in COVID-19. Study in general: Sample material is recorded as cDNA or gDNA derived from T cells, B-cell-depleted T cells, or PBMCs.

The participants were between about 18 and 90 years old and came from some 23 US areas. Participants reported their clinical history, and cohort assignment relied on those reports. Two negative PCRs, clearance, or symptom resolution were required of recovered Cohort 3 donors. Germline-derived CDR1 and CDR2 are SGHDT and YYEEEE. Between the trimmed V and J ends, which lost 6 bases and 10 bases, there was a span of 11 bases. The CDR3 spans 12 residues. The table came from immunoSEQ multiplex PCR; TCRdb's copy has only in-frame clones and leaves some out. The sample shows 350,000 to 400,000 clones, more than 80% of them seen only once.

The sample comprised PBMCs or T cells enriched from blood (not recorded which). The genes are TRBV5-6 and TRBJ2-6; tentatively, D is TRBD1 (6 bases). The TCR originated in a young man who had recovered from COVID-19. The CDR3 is CASTLGTNVLTF. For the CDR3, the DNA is TGTGCCAGCACCTTAGGGACAAACGTCCTGACTTTC.